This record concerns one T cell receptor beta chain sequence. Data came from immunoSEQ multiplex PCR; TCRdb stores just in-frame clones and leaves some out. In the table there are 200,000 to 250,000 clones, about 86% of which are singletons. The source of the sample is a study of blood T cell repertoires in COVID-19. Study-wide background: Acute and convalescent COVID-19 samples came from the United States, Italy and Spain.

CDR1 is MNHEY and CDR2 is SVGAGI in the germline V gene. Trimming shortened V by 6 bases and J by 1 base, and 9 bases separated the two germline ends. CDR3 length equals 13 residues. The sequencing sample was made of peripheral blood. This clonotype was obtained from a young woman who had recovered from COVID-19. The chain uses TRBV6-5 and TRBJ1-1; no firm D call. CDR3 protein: CASRDQANTEAFF. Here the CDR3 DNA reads TGTGCCAGCAGGGATCAGGCGAACACTGAAGCTTTCTTT.